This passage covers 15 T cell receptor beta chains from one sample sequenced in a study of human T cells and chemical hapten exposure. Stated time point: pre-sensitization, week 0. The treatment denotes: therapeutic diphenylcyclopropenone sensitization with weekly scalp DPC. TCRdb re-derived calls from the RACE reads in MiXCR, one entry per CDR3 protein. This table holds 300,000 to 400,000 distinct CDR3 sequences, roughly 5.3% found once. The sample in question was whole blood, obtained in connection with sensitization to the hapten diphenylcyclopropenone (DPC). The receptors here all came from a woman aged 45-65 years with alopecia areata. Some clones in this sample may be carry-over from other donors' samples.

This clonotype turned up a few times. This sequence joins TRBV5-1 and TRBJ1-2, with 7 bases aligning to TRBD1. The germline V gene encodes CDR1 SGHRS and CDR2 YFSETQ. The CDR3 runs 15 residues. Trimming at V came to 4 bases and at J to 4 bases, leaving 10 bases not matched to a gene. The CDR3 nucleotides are TGCGCCAGCAGCCCCCAGGGGGTAGATGGCTATGGCTACACCTTC. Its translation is CASSPQGVDGYGYTF.

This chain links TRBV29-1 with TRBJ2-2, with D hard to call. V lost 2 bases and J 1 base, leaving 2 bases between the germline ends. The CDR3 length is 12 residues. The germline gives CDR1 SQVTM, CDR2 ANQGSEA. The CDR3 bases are TGCAGCGTTGAAATGAACACCGGGGAGCTGTTTTTT. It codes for CSVEMNTGELFF.

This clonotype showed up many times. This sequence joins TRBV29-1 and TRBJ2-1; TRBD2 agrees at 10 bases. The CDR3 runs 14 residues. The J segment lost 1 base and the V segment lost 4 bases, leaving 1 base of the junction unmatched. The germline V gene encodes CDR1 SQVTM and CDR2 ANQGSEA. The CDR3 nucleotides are TGCAGCGTTGGAGCGGGAGGGTCCTACAATGAGCAGTTCTTC. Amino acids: CSVGAGGSYNEQFF.

The CDR3, as DNA: TGTGCCAGCAGTGAGGGGACAAGGAACACTGAAGCTTTCTTT. Translated: CASSEGTRNTEAFF. The chain combines TRBV6-1 with TRBJ1-1, with a tentative D call TRBD1 (6 bases). Germline lookup yields CDR1 MNHNS and CDR2 SASEGT. V was clipped by 3 bases and J by 1 base, with 9 bases between them. This CDR3 spans 14 amino acids.

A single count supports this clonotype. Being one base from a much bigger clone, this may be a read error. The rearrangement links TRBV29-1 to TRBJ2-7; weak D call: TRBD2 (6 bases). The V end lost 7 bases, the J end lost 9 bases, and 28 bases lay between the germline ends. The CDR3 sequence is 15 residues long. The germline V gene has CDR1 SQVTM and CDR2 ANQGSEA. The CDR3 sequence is CSATTDRDGGTGQYF. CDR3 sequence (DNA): TGCAGCGCCACCACGGACCGGGACGGGGGAACGGGGCAGTACTTC.

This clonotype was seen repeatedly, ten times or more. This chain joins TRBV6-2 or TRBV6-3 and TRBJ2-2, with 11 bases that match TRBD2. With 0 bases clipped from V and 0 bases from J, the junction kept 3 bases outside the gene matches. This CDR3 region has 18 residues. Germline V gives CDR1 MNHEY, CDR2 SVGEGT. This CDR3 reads CASSYSLAGGSNTGELFF. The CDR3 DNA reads TGTGCCAGCAGTTACTCCCTAGCGGGAGGATCGAACACCGGGGAGCTGTTTTTT.

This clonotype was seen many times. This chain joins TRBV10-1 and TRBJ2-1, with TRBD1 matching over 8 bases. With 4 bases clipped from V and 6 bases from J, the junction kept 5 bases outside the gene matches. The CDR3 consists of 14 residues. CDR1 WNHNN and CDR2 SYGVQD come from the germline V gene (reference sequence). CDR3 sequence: CASSATGDVNEQFF. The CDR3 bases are TGCGCCAGCAGTGCGACAGGGGATGTCAATGAGCAGTTCTTC.

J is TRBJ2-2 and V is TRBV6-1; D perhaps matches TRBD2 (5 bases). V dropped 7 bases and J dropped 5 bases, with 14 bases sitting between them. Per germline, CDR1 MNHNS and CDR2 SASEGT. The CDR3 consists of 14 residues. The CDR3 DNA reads TGTGCCAGCACGGCGGGCCAAGAAACCGGGGAGCTGTTTTTT. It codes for CASTAGQETGELFF.

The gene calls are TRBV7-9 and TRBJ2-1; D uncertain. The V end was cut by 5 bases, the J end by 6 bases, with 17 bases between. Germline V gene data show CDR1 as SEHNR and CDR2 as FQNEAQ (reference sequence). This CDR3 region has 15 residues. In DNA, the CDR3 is TGTGCCAGCAGCCCCCCGTCGTGGAAAGTCAATGAGCAGTTCTTC. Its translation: CASSPPSWKVNEQFF.

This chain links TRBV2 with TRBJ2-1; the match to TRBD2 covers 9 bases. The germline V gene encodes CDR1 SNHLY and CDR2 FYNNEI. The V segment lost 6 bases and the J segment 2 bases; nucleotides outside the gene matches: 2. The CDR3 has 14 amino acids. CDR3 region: CASRTSGAYNEQFF. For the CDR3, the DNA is TGTGCCAGCAGGACTAGCGGTGCCTACAATGAGCAGTTCTTC.

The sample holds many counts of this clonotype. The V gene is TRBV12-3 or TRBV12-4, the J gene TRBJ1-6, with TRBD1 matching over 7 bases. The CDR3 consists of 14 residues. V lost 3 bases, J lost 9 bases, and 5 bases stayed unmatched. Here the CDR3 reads CASSFDRVRSPLHF. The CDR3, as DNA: TGTGCCAGCAGTTTTGACAGGGTCCGTTCACCCCTCCACTTT.

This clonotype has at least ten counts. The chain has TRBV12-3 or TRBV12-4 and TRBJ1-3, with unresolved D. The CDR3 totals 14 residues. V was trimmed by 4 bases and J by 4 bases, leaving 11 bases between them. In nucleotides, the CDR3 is TGTGCCAGCAGTTATGGGATGGGGGGAAACACCATATATTTT. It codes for CASSYGMGGNTIYF.

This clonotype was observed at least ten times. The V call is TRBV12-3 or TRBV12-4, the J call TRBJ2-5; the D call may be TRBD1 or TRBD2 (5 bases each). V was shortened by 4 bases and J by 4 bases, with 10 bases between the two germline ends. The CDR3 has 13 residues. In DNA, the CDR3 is TGTGCCAGCAGTTGGGGGTCATCAGAGACCCAGTACTTC. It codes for CASSWGSSETQYF.

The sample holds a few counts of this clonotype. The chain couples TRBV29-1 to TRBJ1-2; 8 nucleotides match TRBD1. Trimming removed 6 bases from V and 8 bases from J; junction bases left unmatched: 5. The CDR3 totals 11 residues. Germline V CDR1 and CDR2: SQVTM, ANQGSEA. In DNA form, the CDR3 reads TGCAGCGTAGACGACAGGGGCGGCTACACCTTC. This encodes CSVDDRGGYTF.

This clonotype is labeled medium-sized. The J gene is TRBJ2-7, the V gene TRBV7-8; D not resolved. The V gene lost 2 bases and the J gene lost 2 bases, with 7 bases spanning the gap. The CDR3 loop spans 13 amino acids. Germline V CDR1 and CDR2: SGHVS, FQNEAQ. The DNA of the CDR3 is TGTGCCAGCAGCTTAACGGACGCCTACGAGCAGTACTTC. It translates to CASSLTDAYEQYF. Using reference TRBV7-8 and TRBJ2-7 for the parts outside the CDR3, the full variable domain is GAGVSQSPRYKVAKRGQDVALRCDPISGHVSLFWYQQALGQGPEFLTYFQNEAQLDKSGLPSDRFFAERPEGSVSTLKIQRTQQEDSAVYLCASSLTDAYEQYFGPGTRLTVT.